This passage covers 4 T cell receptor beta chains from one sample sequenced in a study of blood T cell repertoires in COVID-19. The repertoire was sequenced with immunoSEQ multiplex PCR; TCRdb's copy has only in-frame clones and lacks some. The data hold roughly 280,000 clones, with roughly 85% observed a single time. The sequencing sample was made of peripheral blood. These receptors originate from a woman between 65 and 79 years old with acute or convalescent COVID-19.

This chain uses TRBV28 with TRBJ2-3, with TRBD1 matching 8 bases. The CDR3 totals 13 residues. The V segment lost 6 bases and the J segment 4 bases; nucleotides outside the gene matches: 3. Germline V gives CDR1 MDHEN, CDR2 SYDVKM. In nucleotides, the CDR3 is TGTGCCAGCAGCCGACAGGGGTCAGATACGCAGTATTTT. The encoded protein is CASSRQGSDTQYF.

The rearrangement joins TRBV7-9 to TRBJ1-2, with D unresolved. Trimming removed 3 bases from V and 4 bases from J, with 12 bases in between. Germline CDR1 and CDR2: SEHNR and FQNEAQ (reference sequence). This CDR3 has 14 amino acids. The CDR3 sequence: CASSFWAATYGYTF. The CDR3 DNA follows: TGTGCCAGCAGCTTTTGGGCAGCCACCTATGGCTACACCTTC.

CDR3 DNA: TGCGCCAGCAGCTTGGCGGACTCCACAGATACGCAGTATTTT. Translated, it gives CASSLADSTDTQYF. The chain links TRBV5-1 to TRBJ2-3; weak D call: TRBD2 (5 bases). Per the germline V gene, CDR1 is SGHRS and CDR2 is YFSETQ. V dropped 0 bases and J dropped 2 bases, with 7 bases sitting between them. The CDR3 contains 14 residues.

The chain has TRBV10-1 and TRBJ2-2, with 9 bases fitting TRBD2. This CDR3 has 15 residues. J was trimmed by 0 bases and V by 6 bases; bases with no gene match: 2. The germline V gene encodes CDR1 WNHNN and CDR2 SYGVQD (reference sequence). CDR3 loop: CASSGTSTNTGELFF. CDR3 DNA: TGCGCCAGCAGCGGGACTAGCACGAACACCGGGGAGCTGTTTTTT.